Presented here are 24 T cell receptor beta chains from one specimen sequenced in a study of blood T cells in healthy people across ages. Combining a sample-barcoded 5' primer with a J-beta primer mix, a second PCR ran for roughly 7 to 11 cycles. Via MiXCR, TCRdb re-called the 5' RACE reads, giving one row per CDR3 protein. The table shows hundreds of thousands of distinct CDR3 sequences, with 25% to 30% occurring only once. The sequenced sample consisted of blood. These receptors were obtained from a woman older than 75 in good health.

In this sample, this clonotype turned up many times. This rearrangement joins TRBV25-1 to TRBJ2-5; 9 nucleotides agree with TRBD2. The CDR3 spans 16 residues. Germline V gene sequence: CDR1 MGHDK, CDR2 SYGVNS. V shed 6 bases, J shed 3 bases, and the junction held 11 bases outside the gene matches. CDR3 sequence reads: CASRIVTSGFEETQYF. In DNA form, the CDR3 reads TGTGCCAGCAGAATTGTTACTAGCGGGTTTGAAGAGACCCAGTACTTC.

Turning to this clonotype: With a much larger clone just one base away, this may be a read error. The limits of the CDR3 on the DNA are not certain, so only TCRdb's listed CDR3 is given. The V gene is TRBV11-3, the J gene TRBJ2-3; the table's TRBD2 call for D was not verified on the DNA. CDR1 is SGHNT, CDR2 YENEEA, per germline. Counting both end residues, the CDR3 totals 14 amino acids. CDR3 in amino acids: CASSFGLGADTPYF.

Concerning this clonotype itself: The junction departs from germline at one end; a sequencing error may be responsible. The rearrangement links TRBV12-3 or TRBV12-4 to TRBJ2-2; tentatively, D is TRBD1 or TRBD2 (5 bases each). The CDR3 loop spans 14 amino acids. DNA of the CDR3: TGTGCCAGCACGAGGGGTCTGAACACCGGGGAGCGGTTTTTT. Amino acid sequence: CASTRGLNTGERFF.

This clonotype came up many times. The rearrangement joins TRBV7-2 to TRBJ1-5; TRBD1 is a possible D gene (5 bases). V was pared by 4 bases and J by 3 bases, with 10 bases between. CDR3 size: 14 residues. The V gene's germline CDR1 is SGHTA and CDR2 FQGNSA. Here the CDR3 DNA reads TGTGCCAGCAGCTCAAGGGGTCCCAATCAGCCCCAGCATTTT. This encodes CASSSRGPNQPQHF.

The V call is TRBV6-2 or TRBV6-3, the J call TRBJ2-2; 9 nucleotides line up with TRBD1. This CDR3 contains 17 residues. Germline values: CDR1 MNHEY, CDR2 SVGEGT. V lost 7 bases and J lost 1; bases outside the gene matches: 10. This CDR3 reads CASTLGTGQGNTGELFF. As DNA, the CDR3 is TGTGCCAGCACCCTAGGGACGGGACAGGGGAACACCGGGGAGCTGTTTTTT.

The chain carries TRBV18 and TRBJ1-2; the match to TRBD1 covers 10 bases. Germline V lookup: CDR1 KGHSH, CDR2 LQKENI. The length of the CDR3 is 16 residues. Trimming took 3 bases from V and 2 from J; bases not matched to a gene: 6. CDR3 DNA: TGTGCCAGCTCACCGGGACAGGGGAATCGAAACTATGGCTACACCTTC. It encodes CASSPGQGNRNYGYTF.

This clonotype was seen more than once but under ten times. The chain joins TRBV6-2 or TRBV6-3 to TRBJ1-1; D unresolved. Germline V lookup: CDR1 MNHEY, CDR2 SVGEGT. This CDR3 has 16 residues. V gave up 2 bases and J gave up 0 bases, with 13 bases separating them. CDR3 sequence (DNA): TGTGCCAGCAGTTACCCTCAATGGACGGTGAACACTGAAGCTTTCTTT. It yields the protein CASSYPQWTVNTEAFF.

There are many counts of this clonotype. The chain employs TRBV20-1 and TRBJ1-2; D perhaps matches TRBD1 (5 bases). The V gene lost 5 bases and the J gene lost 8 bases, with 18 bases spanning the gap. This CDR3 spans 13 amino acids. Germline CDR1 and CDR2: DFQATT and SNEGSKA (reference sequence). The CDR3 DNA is TGCAGTGCTCCGCGGCGGGGGTTCGGGGGCTACACCTTC. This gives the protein CSAPRRGFGGYTF.

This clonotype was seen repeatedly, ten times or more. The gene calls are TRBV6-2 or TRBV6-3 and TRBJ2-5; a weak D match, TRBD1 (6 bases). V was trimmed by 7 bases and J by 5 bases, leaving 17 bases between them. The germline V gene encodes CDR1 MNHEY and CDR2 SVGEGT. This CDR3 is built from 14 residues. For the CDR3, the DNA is TGTGCCAGCAATTCGGCACAGGGTGGGGAGACCCAGTACTTC. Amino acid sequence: CASNSAQGGETQYF.

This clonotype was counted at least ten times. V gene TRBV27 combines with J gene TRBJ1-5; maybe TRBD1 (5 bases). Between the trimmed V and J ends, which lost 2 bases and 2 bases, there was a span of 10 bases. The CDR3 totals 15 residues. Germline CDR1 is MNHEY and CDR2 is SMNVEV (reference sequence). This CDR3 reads CASSLKRGGNQPQHF. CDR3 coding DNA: TGTGCCAGCAGTTTAAAAAGGGGTGGCAATCAGCCCCAGCATTTT.

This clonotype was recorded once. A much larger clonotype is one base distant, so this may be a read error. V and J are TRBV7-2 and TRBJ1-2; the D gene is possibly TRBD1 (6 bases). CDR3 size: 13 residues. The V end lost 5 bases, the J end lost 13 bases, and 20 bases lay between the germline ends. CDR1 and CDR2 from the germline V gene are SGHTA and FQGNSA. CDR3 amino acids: CASSPDAGRGGTF. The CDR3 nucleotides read TGTGCCAGCAGCCCCGACGCGGGTAGAGGGGGCACCTTC.

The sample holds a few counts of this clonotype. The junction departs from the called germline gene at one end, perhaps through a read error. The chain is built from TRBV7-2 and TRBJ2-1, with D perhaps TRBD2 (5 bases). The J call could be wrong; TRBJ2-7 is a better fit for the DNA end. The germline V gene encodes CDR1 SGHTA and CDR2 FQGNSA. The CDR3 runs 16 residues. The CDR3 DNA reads TGCGCCAGCAGCTCCTCAGCGGTGAGCTCCTACAATGAGCAGTACTTC. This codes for CASSSSAVSSYNEQYF.

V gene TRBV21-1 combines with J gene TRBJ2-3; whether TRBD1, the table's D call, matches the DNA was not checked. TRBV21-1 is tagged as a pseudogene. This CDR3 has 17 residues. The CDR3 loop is CASSKPLFGRYTDTQYF. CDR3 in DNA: TGTGCCAGCAGCAAACCCCTGTTCGGACGGTACACAGATACGCAGTATTTT.

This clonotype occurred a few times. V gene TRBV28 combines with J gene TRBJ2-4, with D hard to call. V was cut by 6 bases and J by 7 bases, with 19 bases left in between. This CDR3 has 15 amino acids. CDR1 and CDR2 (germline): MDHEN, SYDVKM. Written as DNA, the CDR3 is TGTGCCAGCAGATCATCACAAGGTGTAATTAACATTCAGTACTTC. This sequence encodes CASRSSQGVINIQYF.

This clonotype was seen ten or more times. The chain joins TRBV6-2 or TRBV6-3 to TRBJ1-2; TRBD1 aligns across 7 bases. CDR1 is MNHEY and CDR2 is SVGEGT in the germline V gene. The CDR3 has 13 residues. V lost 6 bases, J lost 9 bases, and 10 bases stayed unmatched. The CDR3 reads CASSPNRQGSYTF. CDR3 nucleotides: TGTGCCAGCAGCCCCAACAGACAGGGAAGCTACACCTTC.

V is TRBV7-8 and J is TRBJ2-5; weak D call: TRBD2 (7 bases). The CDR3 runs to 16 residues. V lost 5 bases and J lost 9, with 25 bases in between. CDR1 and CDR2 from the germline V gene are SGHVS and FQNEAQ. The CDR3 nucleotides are TGTGCCAGCAGCCCGATCATAGAGGGAGGGGGGAGGCCCCAGTACTTC. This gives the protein CASSPIIEGGGRPQYF.

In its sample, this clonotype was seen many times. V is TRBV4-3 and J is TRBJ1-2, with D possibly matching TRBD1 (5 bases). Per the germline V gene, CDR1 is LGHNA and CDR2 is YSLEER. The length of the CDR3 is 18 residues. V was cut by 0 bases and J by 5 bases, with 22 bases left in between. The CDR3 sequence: CASSQEGNRDVGLYGYTF. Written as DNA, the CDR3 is TGCGCCAGCAGCCAAGAGGGGAATCGGGACGTTGGGCTATATGGCTACACCTTC.

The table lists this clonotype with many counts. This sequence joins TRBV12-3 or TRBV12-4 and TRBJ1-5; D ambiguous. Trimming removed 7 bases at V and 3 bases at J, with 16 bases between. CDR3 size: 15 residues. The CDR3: CASTVQAGYNQPQHF. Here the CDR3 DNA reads TGTGCCAGCACCGTTCAGGCAGGCTACAATCAGCCCCAGCATTTT.

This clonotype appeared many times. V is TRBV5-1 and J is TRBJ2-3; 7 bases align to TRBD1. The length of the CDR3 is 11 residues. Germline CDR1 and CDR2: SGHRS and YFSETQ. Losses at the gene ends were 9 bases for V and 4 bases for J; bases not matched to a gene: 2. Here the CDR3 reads CATGGPDTQYF. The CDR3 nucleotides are TGCGCCACAGGGGGTCCAGATACGCAGTATTTT.

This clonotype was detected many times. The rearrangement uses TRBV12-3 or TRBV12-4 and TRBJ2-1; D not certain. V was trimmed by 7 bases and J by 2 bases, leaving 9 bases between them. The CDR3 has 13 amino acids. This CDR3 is CASTLFTYNEQFF. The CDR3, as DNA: TGTGCCAGCACCCTTTTCACCTACAATGAGCAGTTCTTC.

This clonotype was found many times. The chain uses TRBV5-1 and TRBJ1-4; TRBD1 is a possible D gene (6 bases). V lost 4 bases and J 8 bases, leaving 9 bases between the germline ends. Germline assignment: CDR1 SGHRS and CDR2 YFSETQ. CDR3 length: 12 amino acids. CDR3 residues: CASSMDSEKLFF. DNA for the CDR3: TGCGCCAGCAGCATGGACAGCGAAAAACTGTTTTTT.

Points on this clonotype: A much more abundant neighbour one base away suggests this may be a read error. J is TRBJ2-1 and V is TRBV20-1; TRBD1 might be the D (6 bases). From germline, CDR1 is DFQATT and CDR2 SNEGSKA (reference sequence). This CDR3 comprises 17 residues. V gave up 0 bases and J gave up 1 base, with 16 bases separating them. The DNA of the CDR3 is TGCAGTGCTAGAGATAGTGCGGGCAGGGGTTCCTACAATGAGCAGTTCTTC. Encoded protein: CSARDSAGRGSYNEQFF.

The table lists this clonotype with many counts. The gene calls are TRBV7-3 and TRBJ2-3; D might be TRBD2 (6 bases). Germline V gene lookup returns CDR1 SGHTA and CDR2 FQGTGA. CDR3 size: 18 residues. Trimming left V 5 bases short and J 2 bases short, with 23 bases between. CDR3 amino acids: CASSQRGGNGGDTDTQYF. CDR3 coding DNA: TGTGCCAGCAGCCAAAGAGGAGGGAATGGCGGGGACACAGATACGCAGTATTTT.

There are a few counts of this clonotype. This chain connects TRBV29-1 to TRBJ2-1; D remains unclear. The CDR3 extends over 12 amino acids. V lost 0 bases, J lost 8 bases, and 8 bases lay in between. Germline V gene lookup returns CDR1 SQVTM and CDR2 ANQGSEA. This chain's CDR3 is CSVEDGPDEQFF. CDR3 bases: TGCAGCGTTGAAGATGGCCCCGATGAGCAGTTCTTC.